These T cell receptor beta chains were read from a single sample in a study of CD8+ T cells in alopecia areata. Sequencing was performed with immunoSEQ multiplex PCR; in TCRdb, only in-frame clones are kept and a portion is missing. The sample contains about 140,000 clones, 45% to 60% of which appear only once. This specimen was CD4+ T cells sorted from blood, taken at week 0. The receptors stem from a human donor with alopecia areata. Both conserved end residues are part of each CDR3. A D gene is named only where the DNA matches it firmly. Expanded clones are given a class, and other clones once, few, many or no size at all.

D: NA
V: TRBV29-1
size: NA
J: TRBJ1-4
DNA: TGCAGCGCCCGAAGGGGGAATGAAAAACTGTTTTTT
CDR3: CSARRGNEKLFF

D: TRBD2
V: TRBV5-8
size: NA
J: TRBJ2-7
DNA: TGTGCCAGCAGCTTGGAACTAGCGGGAGCCGAGCAGTACTTC
CDR3: CASSLELAGAEQYF

D: NA
V: TRBV25-1
size: NA
J: TRBJ2-7
DNA: TGTGCCAGCACCGGTTACTACGAGCAGTACTTC
CDR3: CASTGYYEQYF

D: NA
V: TRBV28
size: few
J: TRBJ1-1
DNA: TGTGCCAGCAGTCAGATGAACACTGAAGCTTTCTTT
CDR3: CASSQMNTEAFF

D: TRBD2
V: TRBV7-3
size: few
J: TRBJ2-1
DNA: TGTGCCAGCTCGGGGGGTGGCGGTTACAATGAGCAGTTCTTC
CDR3: CASSGGGGYNEQFF

D: NA
V: TRBV15
size: few
J: TRBJ2-1
DNA: TGTGCCACCAGCAGAGAAAGGAACAGGGTCAATGAGCAGTTCTTC
CDR3: CATSRERNRVNEQFF

D: TRBD2
V: TRBV5-6
size: few
J: TRBJ2-3
DNA: TGTGCCAGCAGCTTGGCCGGGGCTAGCGGACTCACAGATACGCAGTATTTT
CDR3: CASSLAGASGLTDTQYF

D: TRBD1
V: TRBV7-9
size: few
J: TRBJ2-7
DNA: TGTGCCAGCAGCTTCCGACAGGGGGATTTCTCCTACGAGCAGTACTTC
CDR3: CASSFRQGDFSYEQYF

D: NA
V: TRBV30
size: NA
J: TRBJ2-7
DNA: TGTGCCTGGAGTGTTTCGGGGTTGGGGAATTACGAACAGTACTTC
CDR3: CAWSVSGLGNYEQYF

D: NA
V: TRBV7-2
size: few
J: TRBJ1-1
DNA: TGTGCCAGCAGCTTATACGGGGAGACTGAAGCTTTCTTT
CDR3: CASSLYGETEAFF

D: NA
V: TRBV28
size: NA
J: TRBJ1-2
DNA: TGTGCCAGCAGTCAGTCTAACTATGGCTACACCTTC
CDR3: CASSQSNYGYTF

D: NA
V: TRBV27
size: few
J: TRBJ2-5
DNA: TGTGCCAGCAGTTTCGTCAGGGGAGGGTATAGAGAGACCCAGTACTTC
CDR3: CASSFVRGGYRETQYF

D: NA
V: TRBV25-1
size: NA
J: TRBJ1-2
DNA: TGTGCCAGCAGTGAATTTCGAGACATATCTTCCGGCTACACCTTC
CDR3: CASSEFRDISSGYTF

D: TRBD1
V: TRBV27
size: few
J: TRBJ2-4
DNA: TGTGCCAGCACCCTGACAGGGCTTTCCAAAAACATTCAGTACTTC
CDR3: CASTLTGLSKNIQYF

D: TRBD1
V: TRBV5-1
size: once
J: TRBJ2-6
DNA: TGCGCCAGCAGCTATAACACAGGGGTACCTGGGGCCAACGTCCTGACTTTC
CDR3: CASSYNTGVPGANVLTF

D: NA
V: TRBV2
size: NA
J: TRBJ2-1
DNA: TGTGCCAGCAGTGAATTTACGAGACGGGCGGGCAATGAGCAGTTCTTC
CDR3: CASSEFTRRAGNEQFF

D: NA
V: TRBV5-6
size: NA
J: TRBJ2-5
DNA: TGTGCCAGCAGCTTGTTGACACCCTTGGAGACCCAGTACTTC
CDR3: CASSLLTPLETQYF

D: NA
V: TRBV2
size: few
J: TRBJ2-2
DNA: TGTGCCACCAAAACTACAGCGTCCGGGGAGCTGTTTTTT
CDR3: CATKTTASGELFF

D: NA
V: TRBV30
size: NA
J: TRBJ2-7
DNA: TGTGCCTGGAGTGTAGTGGGGGTACAAGCCGAGCAGTACTTC
CDR3: CAWSVVGVQAEQYF

D: TRBD1
V: TRBV4-2
size: NA
J: TRBJ2-1
DNA: TGTGCCAGCAGCCAACCGGGACAGACAGACAATGAGCAGTTCTTC
CDR3: CASSQPGQTDNEQFF

D: NA
V: TRBV30
size: NA
J: TRBJ2-5
DNA: TGTGCCTCCGGGCCCGAAAAAGAGACCCAGTACTTC
CDR3: CASGPEKETQYF

D: NA
V: TRBV5-8
size: NA
J: TRBJ2-5
DNA: TGTGCCAGCAGCTTGCCAAAGGGGACCCAGTACTTC
CDR3: CASSLPKGTQYF

D: NA
V: TRBV7-3
size: once
J: TRBJ2-2
DNA: TGTGCCAGCAGCTTGATTGCGGGAGGGGAGCTGTTTTTT
CDR3: CASSLIAGGELFF

D: NA
V: TRBV4-3
size: few
J: TRBJ2-3
DNA: TGCGCCAGCAGCCGCCGGAGGGGAGATACGCAGTATTTT
CDR3: CASSRRRGDTQYF

D: NA
V: TRBV29-1
size: NA
J: TRBJ2-7
DNA: TGCAGCGTTATTTCGGGGAGAAGCTCCTACGAGCAGTACTTC
CDR3: CSVISGRSSYEQYF

D: NA
V: TRBV7-2
size: NA
J: TRBJ2-3
DNA: TGTGCCAGCACCCTAGGTGGCGGGGTCCCGGATACGCAGTATTTT
CDR3: CASTLGGGVPDTQYF

D: NA
V: TRBV7-2
size: NA
J: TRBJ2-1
DNA: TGTGCCAGCAGCTTAGGTGGGGGGCTCTCCTACAATGAGCAGTTCTTC
CDR3: CASSLGGGLSYNEQFF

D: TRBD2
V: TRBV7-9
size: NA
J: TRBJ2-1
DNA: TGTGCCAGCAGCCTAGGAGGCGGGAGCCGGGCCTACAATGAGCAGTTCTTC
CDR3: CASSLGGGSRAYNEQFF

D: NA
V: TRBV4-2
size: few
J: TRBJ1-4
DNA: TGTGCCAGCAGCCAAGACGGGTCATCGAGGACTAATGAAAAACTGTTTTTT
CDR3: CASSQDGSSRTNEKLFF

D: NA
V: TRBV30
size: few
J: TRBJ2-1
DNA: TGTGCGGGTTGGGGTAACAATGAGCAGTTCTTC
CDR3: CAGWGNNEQFF

D: NA
V: TRBV4-1
size: once
J: TRBJ1-5
DNA: TGCGCCAGCAGCCAAGATCGAGTCCGCAATCAGCCCCAGCATTTT
CDR3: CASSQDRVRNQPQHF

D: NA
V: TRBV30
size: NA
J: TRBJ1-1
DNA: TGTGCCTGGACAGGATTTTGGGCAGCTGAAGCTTTCTTT
CDR3: CAWTGFWAAEAFF

D: TRBD2
V: TRBV30
size: few
J: TRBJ2-3
DNA: TGTGCCTGGAGTGGCGGGAGGGCCCAGGATACGCAGTATTTT
CDR3: CAWSGGRAQDTQYF

D: TRBD2
V: TRBV9
size: few
J: TRBJ2-1
DNA: TGTGCCAGCAGCAGGGCTAGCGGGGATGTACACAATGAGCAGTTCTTC
CDR3: CASSRASGDVHNEQFF

D: TRBD2
V: TRBV29-1
size: NA
J: TRBJ2-1
DNA: TGCAGCGTTGGGGCGCCGGGACTAGGCTCTTCAGAGCAGTTCTTC
CDR3: CSVGAPGLGSSEQFF

D: NA
V: TRBV4-1
size: NA
J: TRBJ2-5
DNA: TGCGCCAGCAGCTATGAAGAGACCCAGTACTTC
CDR3: CASSYEETQYF

D: NA
V: TRBV30
size: NA
J: TRBJ2-1
DNA: TGTGCCTGTCGAGAGTCGGTCTCCGGGTTCTTC
CDR3: CACRESVSGFF